These 18 T cell receptor beta chains originate from one sample sequenced in a study of cytomegalovirus exposure and HLA in healthy donors. PCR amplification relied on 60 Vbeta primers (plus 13 Jbeta primers). Repertoires were generated with immunoSEQ multiplex PCR, while TCRdb's copy carries only in-frame clones and drops some. The table records 150,000 or so clones, 76% of them present only once. Sequencing was performed on PBMCs. These receptor sequences come from a female donor in good health and CMV-seronegative.

On this clone itself: One end of the junction does not line up with germline, which may come from a read error. Here the CDR3 DNA reads TGCGCCAGCAGCTTGAACCTAAGGACAGCCGGGGCCAACGGCCTGACTTTC. This gives the protein CASSLNLRTAGANGLTF. This chain connects TRBV5-1 to TRBJ2-6; tentatively, D is TRBD1 (6 bases). The CDR3 runs 17 residues. CDR1 and CDR2 from the germline V gene are SGHRS and YFSETQ. The full variable domain, completed using reference TRBV5-1 and TRBJ2-6, is KAGVTQTPRYLIKTRGQQVTLSCSPISGHRSVSWYQQTPGQGLQFLFEYFSETQRNKGNFPGRFSGRQFSNSRSEMNVSTLELGDSALYLCASSLNLRTAGANGLTFGAGSRLTVL.

The V and J genes are TRBV28 and TRBJ1-3; a weak D match, TRBD1 (6 bases). Germline V gene lookup returns CDR1 MDHEN and CDR2 SYDVKM. The CDR3 runs 15 residues. The V end was cut by 5 bases, the J end by 2 bases, with 13 bases between. This CDR3 reads CASSIQGETGNTIYF. CDR3 coding DNA: TGTGCCAGCAGTATACAGGGAGAGACTGGAAACACCATATATTTT.

To note about this clone: Mismatch with germline at one junction end may stem from a read error. The J gene is TRBJ2-3, the V gene TRBV18; 10 positions agree with TRBD1. The CDR3 is 12 residues long. Germline CDR1 and CDR2: KGHSH and LQKENI. CDR3 in amino acids: CASSPSGQGHLF. The CDR3 DNA reads TGTGCCAGCTCACCTTCGGGACAGGGGCACCTTTTT.

The chain recombines TRBV27 with TRBJ1-2; 10 bases are shared with TRBD1. The CDR3 totals 15 residues. The germline CDR1 and CDR2 sequences are MNHEY and SMNVEV (reference sequence). Germline trimming cut 4 bases from V and 5 bases from J; bases unmatched to any gene: 7. In DNA form, the CDR3 reads TGTGCCAGCAGTTCAGGACAGGGGGGAAATTATGGCTACACCTTC. Amino acids: CASSSGQGGNYGYTF.

The chain uses TRBV10-3 and TRBJ2-7; D may be TRBD2 (5 bases). Germline-derived CDR1 and CDR2 are ENHRY and SYGVKD. V lost 5 bases to trimming and J lost 5 bases, with 10 bases between them. The CDR3 length is 12 residues. CDR3 nucleotides: TGTGCCATCAGTTTAACTAGGCACGAGCAGTACTTC. Translated: CAISLTRHEQYF.

About this clone itself: Other DNA sequences in this specimen translate into the identical CDR3. The rearrangement uses TRBV7-2 and TRBJ2-2; TRBD2 agrees at 14 bases. This CDR3 region has 18 residues. V trimming: 3 bases; J trimming: 0 bases; junction bases outside the gene matches: 3. Germline CDR1 and CDR2: SGHTA and FQGNSA. CDR3 bases: TGTGCCAGCAGCTTCCGACTAGCGGGAGGGTCGAACACCGGGGAGCTGTTTTTT. This sequence encodes CASSFRLAGGSNTGELFF.

The rearrangement uses TRBV28 and TRBJ2-1; D unclear. Germline V gives CDR1 MDHEN, CDR2 SYDVKM. This CDR3 has 14 amino acids. V was shortened by 4 bases and J by 0 bases, with 7 bases between the two germline ends. The CDR3 DNA sequence: TGTGCCAGCAGTTCAGGTAGCTCCTACAATGAGCAGTTCTTC. Amino acid sequence: CASSSGSSYNEQFF.

The chain couples TRBV6-6 to TRBJ2-5; a weak D match, TRBD2 (7 bases). This CDR3 comprises 15 residues. Germline CDR1 and CDR2: MNHNY and SVGAGI (reference sequence). Trimming removed 0 bases from V and 5 bases from J, with 13 bases in between. CDR3 loop: CASSYSAGEGETQYF. CDR3 bases: TGTGCCAGCAGTTACTCGGCAGGGGAGGGGGAGACCCAGTACTTC.

The CDR3 here is CASSPGLSSYNEQFF. In DNA form, the CDR3 reads TGTGCCAGCAGCCCGGGACTAAGTAGTTACAATGAGCAGTTCTTC. The chain has TRBV5-8 and TRBJ2-1, with TRBD2 matching over 7 bases. Germline trimming cut 4 bases from V and 4 bases from J; bases unmatched to any gene: 8. The germline V gene has CDR1 SGHTS and CDR2 YDEGEE. The CDR3 consists of 15 residues.

This clone has a handful of counts. V and J are TRBV9 and TRBJ2-2, with 10 bases identical to TRBD1. CDR3 length equals 13 residues. J was trimmed by 7 bases and V by 7 bases; bases with no gene match: 4. Germline CDR1 SGDLS, CDR2 YYNGEE. For the CDR3, the DNA is TGTGCCAGCGGGACAGGGGAGGGCGGGGAGCTGTTTTTT. This gives the protein CASGTGEGGELFF. Looking up the rest from reference TRBV9 and TRBJ2-2 gives the full variable domain: DSGVTQTPKHLITATGQRVTLRCSPRSGDLSVYWYQQSLDQGLQFLIQYYNGEERAKGNILERFSAQQFPDLHSELNLSSLELGDSALYFCASGTGEGGELFFGEGSRLTVL.

The table lists this clone with a count of one. The CDR3 DNA sequence: TGTGCCTGGAGTGCCCGTGTGGGGACTAGCTACTTC. The encoded protein is CAWSARVGTSYF. V and J are TRBV30 and TRBJ2-5, with 9 bases aligning to TRBD2. V was clipped by 1 base and J by 14 bases; unmatched bases: 8. Germline lookup yields CDR1 GTSNPN and CDR2 SVGIG (reference sequence). This CDR3 is built from 12 residues.

The chain uses TRBV7-9 and TRBJ2-5; 8 bases map to TRBD2. The CDR3 length is 17 residues. Germline CDR1 and CDR2: SEHNR and FQNEAQ (reference sequence). Trimming took 6 bases from V and 4 from J; bases not matched to a gene: 16. Here the CDR3 reads CASSPPWRGALIETQYF. The CDR3 nucleotides read TGTGCCAGCAGTCCTCCCTGGCGGGGGGCCTTAATAGAGACCCAGTACTTC.

V and J are TRBV5-1 and TRBJ2-7; 9 bases map to TRBD1. Trimming took 4 bases from V and 6 from J; bases not matched to a gene: 8. From germline, CDR1 is SGHRS and CDR2 YFSETQ. This CDR3 has 14 amino acids. CDR3 DNA sequence: TGCGCCAGCAGCGCAACAGGGGGCTCGAGCGAGCAGTACTTC. Translating gives CASSATGGSSEQYF.

The rearrangement uses TRBV19 and TRBJ2-2; 11 bases match TRBD2. Germline V gene sequence: CDR1 LNHDA, CDR2 SQIVND (reference sequence). The V gene end was trimmed by 9 bases and the J gene end by 3 bases; junction bases not matched to a gene: 3. There are 14 residues in the CDR3. The CDR3 here is CASRTSGYTGELFF. CDR3 nucleotides: TGTGCCAGCCGGACTAGCGGGTACACCGGGGAGCTGTTTTTT.

V usage is TRBV25-1 and J usage is TRBJ2-7; a possible D gene is TRBD1 (6 bases). V lost 8 bases to trimming and J lost 2 bases, with 13 bases between them. Germline CDR1 reads MGHDK; CDR2 reads SYGVNS. The CDR3 runs 13 residues. CDR3 residues: CASSRGLTYEQYF. In nucleotides, the CDR3 is TGTGCCAGCTCAAGGGGGTTGACCTACGAGCAGTACTTC.

The V gene is TRBV9, the J gene TRBJ2-1; perhaps TRBD2 as D (7 bases). Germline values: CDR1 SGDLS, CDR2 YYNGEE. The CDR3 length is 15 residues. With 0 bases removed from V and 8 bases from J, the gap between germline ends came to 15 bases. In DNA, the CDR3 is TGTGCCAGCAGCGTAGTTGGTAGGGGGGGTGATGAGCAGTTCTTC. It encodes CASSVVGRGGDEQFF.

A word on this clone: The junction shows a germline mismatch at one end, possibly a read error. The chain is built from TRBV28 and TRBJ1-5, with D uncertain. The CDR3 totals 13 residues. The germline CDR1 and CDR2 sequences are MDHEN and SYDVKM. In DNA form, the CDR3 reads TGTGCCAGCAGTTTGACACCAAATCGGCCCCAGCATTTT. Its translation: CASSLTPNRPQHF.

This clone was observed a handful of times. The rearrangement links TRBV6-4 to TRBJ1-2; 8 bases line up with TRBD1. Losses at the gene ends were 3 bases for V and 4 bases for J; bases not matched to a gene: 7. Germline CDR1 MRHNA, CDR2 SNTAGT. CDR3 length: 15 residues. The CDR3 here is CASSEGQGAGYGYTF. CDR3 DNA: TGTGCCAGCAGTGAGGGGCAGGGGGCAGGCTATGGCTACACCTTC.